This TCR beta chain was identified during a study of T cell responses to AZD1222 COVID-19 vaccine. Study-wide points: Clonal diversity may have been underestimated, and the donors were mostly white British, with more females than males.

V was pared by 6 bases and J by 6 bases, with 18 bases between. This CDR3 region has 15 residues. Germline V gene data show CDR1 as LNHDA and CDR2 as SQIVND (reference sequence). About this clone itself: The antigen remains undetermined.

The repertoire was sequenced with immunoSEQ multiplex PCR; TCRdb's copy has only in-frame clones and lacks some. The table shows 130,000 to 150,000 clones, with approximately 86% occurring only once. Sequencing was performed on peripheral blood, taken 28 days after the second AZD1222 dose. This rearrangement joins TRBV19 to TRBJ1-5, with D unresolved. The clonotype was recovered from an adult who received the AZD1222 COVID-19 vaccine. CDR3 residues: CASRDQVGLGQPQHF. The CDR3 DNA follows: TGTGCCAGTAGAGACCAGGTAGGGCTGGGTCAGCCCCAGCATTTT.